These 31 T cell receptor beta chains were all obtained from the same sample, sequenced in a study of T cell responses to AZD1222 COVID-19 vaccine. Here immunoSEQ multiplex PCR was the method, and the copy in TCRdb shows in-frame clones only, minus some. The sample has under 150,000 clones, around 92% seen once. The sample consisted of peripheral blood, taken 28 days after the second AZD1222 dose. These receptors were taken from an adult who received the AZD1222 COVID-19 vaccine.

This chain connects TRBV18 to TRBJ2-5; D may be TRBD1 (6 bases). V was shortened by 2 bases and J by 2 bases, with 6 bases between the two germline ends. The CDR3 is 13 amino acids. CDR1 is KGHSH, CDR2 LQKENI, per germline. The CDR3 DNA reads as TGTGCCAGCTCACCAAGGGGGCAAGAGACCCAGTACTTC. Amino acids: CASSPRGQETQYF.

The rearrangement links TRBV4-3 to TRBJ2-7, with 8 bases matching TRBD2. The CDR3 runs to 16 residues. CDR1 and CDR2 from the germline V gene are LGHNA and YSLEER. V trimming: 0 bases; J trimming: 4 bases; junction bases outside the gene matches: 8. The CDR3 bases are TGCGCCAGCAGCCAAGATGCAGCGGGAGACCGTTACGAGCAGTACTTC. It translates to CASSQDAAGDRYEQYF.

The V call is TRBV19, the J call TRBJ1-1, with TRBD1 matching 8 bases. Germline V gene lookup returns CDR1 LNHDA and CDR2 SQIVND (reference sequence). The CDR3 is 14 residues long. The ends lost 7 bases at V and 5 bases at J; junction bases unmatched: 9. DNA for the CDR3: TGTGCCAGTAACCCCAGGGGGCTTGGAACTGAAGCTTTCTTT. Protein sequence: CASNPRGLGTEAFF. Full variable domain (outside the CDR3, taken from reference TRBV19 and TRBJ1-1): DGGITQSPKYLFRKEGQNVTLSCEQNLNHDAMYWYRQDPGQGLRLIYYSQIVNDFQKGDIAEGYSVSREKKESFPLTVTSAQKNPTAFYLCASNPRGLGTEAFFGQGTRLTVV.

The V call is TRBV7-2, the J call TRBJ1-4; unclear D gene. CDR1 is SGHTA and CDR2 is FQGNSA in the germline V gene. This CDR3 is built from 14 residues. V was trimmed by 3 bases and J by 6 bases, leaving 11 bases between them. DNA of the CDR3: TGTGCCAGCAGCTTCGAACCCGGGGATGAAAAACTGTTTTTT. Protein product: CASSFEPGDEKLFF.

The chain employs TRBV9 and TRBJ2-3, with D tentatively TRBD2 (5 bases). CDR1 and CDR2 from the germline V gene are SGDLS and YYNGEE. The ends were cut back, 0 bases at V and 3 bases at J, with 14 bases in the middle. The CDR3 sequence is 16 residues long. CDR3 sequence (DNA): TGTGCCAGCAGCGTAGGGGTGGGAGTATTGACAGATACGCAGTATTTT. Its translation: CASSVGVGVLTDTQYF.

The rearrangement links TRBV6-5 to TRBJ1-2; 7 bases align to TRBD1. Germline trimming cut 6 bases from V and 4 bases from J; bases unmatched to any gene: 5. The germline CDR1 and CDR2 sequences are MNHEY and SVGAGI. This CDR3 comprises 13 residues. CDR3 bases: TGTGCCAGCAGACGGGACAGCAGCTATGGCTACACCTTC. This translates into CASRRDSSYGYTF.

The chain carries TRBV5-4 and TRBJ2-5, with 11 bases aligning to TRBD2. The CDR3 is 16 residues long. CDR1 is SGHNT and CDR2 is YYREEE in the germline V gene (reference sequence). V lost 5 bases and J lost 2; bases outside the gene matches: 8. The CDR3 nucleotides are TGTGCCAGCAGACCTGCGGGGACTAGCGGACAAGAGACCCAGTACTTC. It specifies CASRPAGTSGQETQYF.

There are a few counts of this clone. J is TRBJ1-1 and V is TRBV12-3 or TRBV12-4; the match to TRBD1 covers 8 bases. The CDR3 runs 13 residues. The V gene end was trimmed by 6 bases and the J gene end by 6 bases; junction bases not matched to a gene: 6. CDR3: CASSKDRVPEAFF. The CDR3 DNA reads as TGTGCCAGCAGCAAGGACAGGGTACCTGAAGCTTTCTTT.

CDR3 DNA sequence: TGTGCCAGCAGTCTCGATGACAGGAACACTGAAGCTTTCTTT. Its translation: CASSLDDRNTEAFF. This chain uses TRBV6-5 with TRBJ1-1, with D perhaps TRBD1 (5 bases). There are 14 residues in the CDR3. V shed 5 bases and J shed 1 base, with 11 bases lying between them. Germline lookup yields CDR1 MNHEY and CDR2 SVGAGI.

The CDR3 region has the DNA TGTGCCAGTAATTCGGGGGCGGGTAGACCCCTCCACTTT. Its protein product is CASNSGAGRPLHF. This rearrangement joins TRBV28 to TRBJ1-6, with a tentative D call TRBD1 (6 bases). The CDR3 contains 13 residues. Germline V gives CDR1 MDHEN, CDR2 SYDVKM. V was clipped by 9 bases and J by 12 bases, with 18 bases between them.

V is TRBV19 and J is TRBJ2-3; 8 bases map to TRBD2. The CDR3 runs to 14 residues. The trim removed 2 bases at V and 3 bases at J, leaving 1 base unmatched. Germline lookup yields CDR1 LNHDA and CDR2 SQIVND (reference sequence). The CDR3 loop reads CASSITGGTDTQYF. The CDR3 DNA reads as TGTGCCAGTAGTATAACGGGAGGGACAGATACGCAGTATTTT.

The CDR3 DNA reads as TGTGCCAGCAGCGGACCACTAGCGGTATCGCGCAGGGAGCTGTTTTTT. This gives the protein CASSGPLAVSRRELFF. This chain joins TRBV9 and TRBJ2-2, with 8 bases aligning to TRBD2. V lost 3 bases to trimming and J lost 9 bases; unmatched junction nucleotides: 13. Germline V CDR1 and CDR2: SGDLS, YYNGEE. The CDR3 is 16 residues long.

The chain joins TRBV9 to TRBJ1-2; unclear D gene. Germline V gene sequence: CDR1 SGDLS, CDR2 YYNGEE. CDR3 length: 13 residues. V was cut by 4 bases and J by 2 bases, with 9 bases left in between. CDR3 protein: CASSLRHNYGYTF. In nucleotides, the CDR3 is TGTGCCAGCAGCTTAAGACACAACTATGGCTACACCTTC.

This chain links TRBV11-2 with TRBJ1-3; D call uncertain. The length of the CDR3 is 13 residues. From germline, CDR1 is SGHAT and CDR2 FQNNGV. V lost 1 base to trimming and J lost 4 bases, with 5 bases between them. The CDR3 protein is CASSLAGGNTIYF. The CDR3 nucleotides are TGTGCCAGCAGCTTAGCGGGCGGAAACACCATATATTTT.

This clone was picked up one time. The sample has other DNA sequences that encode this CDR3 too. This chain uses TRBV28 with TRBJ1-1; no definite D call. CDR3 length: 11 residues. Deletions cut 6 bases from V and 0 bases from J, with 2 bases between. The germline gives CDR1 MDHEN, CDR2 SYDVKM. The CDR3 reads CASRLNTEAFF. CDR3 coding DNA: TGTGCCAGCAGGTTGAACACTGAAGCTTTCTTT.

The rearrangement joins TRBV6-5 to TRBJ1-6, with D possibly TRBD1 on 5 matching bases. V lost 6 bases, J lost 8 bases, and 11 bases lay in between. The CDR3 runs 13 residues. Germline values: CDR1 MNHEY, CDR2 SVGAGI. CDR3 bases: TGTGCCAGCAGGGCCAGGGAGGATTCACCCCTCCACTTT. Protein: CASRAREDSPLHF.

This sequence joins TRBV28 and TRBJ1-2; D is possibly TRBD1 (5 bases). Germline V lookup: CDR1 MDHEN, CDR2 SYDVKM. V lost 3 bases and J 1 base, leaving 12 bases between the germline ends. The CDR3 is 15 residues long. This CDR3 reads CASSFDSESNYGYTF. CDR3 coding DNA: TGTGCCAGCAGTTTCGACAGCGAGAGTAACTATGGCTACACCTTC.

The J gene is TRBJ1-4, the V gene TRBV19; tentatively, D is TRBD1 (6 bases). The CDR3 contains 15 residues. Germline V gives CDR1 LNHDA, CDR2 SQIVND (reference sequence). V was trimmed by 0 bases and J by 5 bases, leaving 10 bases between them. The CDR3 sequence is CASSIDQTGNEKLFF. Written as DNA, the CDR3 is TGTGCCAGTAGTATAGACCAGACAGGAAATGAAAAACTGTTTTTT.

The chain employs TRBV7-9 and TRBJ2-7; TRBD2 is a possible D gene (5 bases). The CDR3 length is 14 residues. CDR1 is SEHNR, CDR2 FQNEAQ, per germline (reference sequence). Trimming removed 5 bases at V and 3 bases at J, with 14 bases between. CDR3: CASSGPGFNYEQYF. In nucleotides, the CDR3 is TGTGCCAGCAGCGGTCCGGGATTCAACTACGAGCAGTACTTC.

This rearrangement joins TRBV6-5 to TRBJ2-5; D might be TRBD1 or TRBD2, each matching 6 bases. The V and J ends lost 3 bases and 5 bases respectively, with 16 bases between them. This CDR3 is built from 15 residues. Germline V lookup: CDR1 MNHEY, CDR2 SVGAGI. The CDR3 coding sequence is TGTGCCAGCAGTTATTGGGGGCGGGCGGGGGAGACCCAGTACTTC. Translated: CASSYWGRAGETQYF.

This clone was seen a few times. The rearrangement joins TRBV30 to TRBJ1-5; D remains ambiguous. Germline V gene data show CDR1 as GTSNPN and CDR2 as SVGIG (reference sequence). Trimming shortened V by 2 bases and J by 2 bases, and 4 bases separated the two germline ends. CDR3 size: 12 residues. This CDR3 reads CAWSWGNQPQHF. The DNA for the CDR3 is TGTGCCTGGAGTTGGGGCAATCAGCCCCAGCATTTT.

This chain links TRBV4-3 with TRBJ2-1; tentatively, D is TRBD1 (5 bases). V was clipped by 0 bases and J by 0 bases, with 12 bases between them. CDR1 LGHNA and CDR2 YSLEER come from the germline V gene. The CDR3 spans 17 residues. CDR3 amino acids: CASSQDVQGGSYNEQFF. The CDR3 DNA is TGCGCCAGCAGCCAAGATGTGCAGGGTGGCTCCTACAATGAGCAGTTCTTC.

DNA for the CDR3: TGTGCCAGTAGATTTGGGGGATTCACCGGGGAGCTGTTTTTT. Residues: CASRFGGFTGELFF. The rearrangement uses TRBV19 and TRBJ2-2; TRBD1 or TRBD2 may be the D gene (5 bases each). The CDR3 sequence is 14 residues long. Germline CDR1 LNHDA, CDR2 SQIVND (reference sequence). Trimming cost V 6 bases and J 4 bases, with 12 bases left between them.

This chain joins TRBV7-9 and TRBJ2-7, with 10 bases aligning to TRBD2. Trimming cost V 5 bases and J 0 bases; bases outside gene matches: 7. Germline V gene sequence: CDR1 SEHNR, CDR2 FQNEAQ (reference sequence). The CDR3 loop spans 16 amino acids. DNA of the CDR3: TGTGCCAGCAGCGCCCTGGGGACTAGCGACTCCTACGAGCAGTACTTC. Its protein product is CASSALGTSDSYEQYF.

V is TRBV5-1 and J is TRBJ2-1; 7 positions match TRBD2. J gave up 2 bases and V 4 bases, and 9 bases lay outside the gene matches. This CDR3 spans 16 amino acids. Germline V lookup: CDR1 SGHRS, CDR2 YFSETQ. CDR3 region: CASSLGGVGAYNEQFF. The CDR3 coding sequence is TGCGCCAGCAGCCTGGGAGGGGTCGGCGCCTACAATGAGCAGTTCTTC.

The CDR3 is CASSAEREGLWEQFF. In DNA form, the CDR3 reads TGTGCCAGCAGTGCCGAGCGGGAGGGCCTTTGGGAGCAGTTCTTC. V usage is TRBV2 and J usage is TRBJ2-1, with TRBD2 matching over 10 bases. The CDR3 is 15 residues long. CDR1 SNHLY and CDR2 FYNNEI come from the germline V gene. The V and J ends lost 4 bases and 10 bases, in that order; junction bases with no gene match: 10.

This chain joins TRBV18 and TRBJ2-2, with D hard to call. This CDR3 comprises 15 residues. V lost 3 bases to trimming and J lost 3 bases, with 11 bases between them. Per germline, CDR1 KGHSH and CDR2 LQKENI. The CDR3 sequence is CASSPLTDYTGELFF. DNA of the CDR3: TGTGCCAGCTCACCCTTGACGGATTACACCGGGGAGCTGTTTTTT.

This clone was recorded only once. Other DNA variants within this sample encode the same CDR3. This sequence joins TRBV28 and TRBJ1-3; 9 nucleotides agree with TRBD1. CDR3 length equals 14 residues. Losses at the gene ends were 5 bases for V and 5 bases for J; bases not matched to a gene: 4. Germline CDR1 is MDHEN and CDR2 is SYDVKM. Here the CDR3 DNA reads TGTGCCAGCAGTCCACAGGGGGCAAGAAACACCATATATTTT. Its protein is CASSPQGARNTIYF.

The chain couples TRBV6-5 to TRBJ2-3; possibly TRBD2 for D (5 bases). V lost 5 bases and J lost 6, with 12 bases in between. Germline loops: CDR1 MNHEY, CDR2 SVGAGI. The CDR3 is made up of 13 amino acids. The CDR3 sequence is CASSPYLADTQYF. The CDR3 bases are TGTGCCAGCAGTCCGTATCTAGCCGATACGCAGTATTTT.

The chain joins TRBV9 to TRBJ2-1, with 7 bases matching TRBD2. The CDR3 loop spans 14 amino acids. Germline V CDR1 and CDR2: SGDLS, YYNGEE. Unmatched junction bases numbered 9, after V lost 7 bases and J lost 5 bases. In DNA form, the CDR3 reads TGTGCCAGCGGTAGCGGGCGGCGCGACAATGAGCAGTTCTTC. Translation gives CASGSGRRDNEQFF. Looking up the rest from reference TRBV9 and TRBJ2-1 gives the full variable domain: DSGVTQTPKHLITATGQRVTLRCSPRSGDLSVYWYQQSLDQGLQFLIQYYNGEERAKGNILERFSAQQFPDLHSELNLSSLELGDSALYFCASGSGRRDNEQFFGPGTRLTVL.

The V and J genes are TRBV7-9 and TRBJ1-1; the D gene is possibly TRBD1 (5 bases). CDR1 is SEHNR and CDR2 is FQNEAQ in the germline V gene (reference sequence). The V and J ends lost 1 base and 11 bases respectively, with 14 bases between them. This CDR3 is 13 amino acids long. CDR3 nucleotide sequence: TGTGCCAGCAGCTTAGTGGAAGAAGAGGGGGCTTTCTTT. Translating it yields CASSLVEEEGAFF.